The entry that follows covers one T cell receptor beta chain sequence. Its specificity is unknown. Researchers ran the assay at a deep level. Produced via immunoSEQ multiplex PCR; TCRdb's table is partial and in-frame only. The sample carries under 2,500,000 clones, almost 96% recorded once. The data were taken from a study of shared clonotypes between healthy human individuals. Points from the study as a whole: Generation probabilities were higher for clonotypes shared across all four sorted-subset donors than for unshared ones.

Looked up from germline, CDR1 is MNHEY and CDR2 is SVGAGI. The CDR3 has 14 amino acids. The V gene end was trimmed by 7 bases and the J gene end by 1 base; junction bases not matched to a gene: 4. The sequence derives from a man aged 18 to 30 in good health. The chain combines TRBV6-5 with TRBJ1-2; TRBD1 agrees at 9 bases. Source material: naive CD4+ T cells sorted from blood. Sample subset: CD45RA+ positively selected. The CDR3 region has the DNA TGTGCCAGCACCAGGACAGGGGTTAACTATGGCTACACCTTC. The encoded protein is CASTRTGVNYGYTF.